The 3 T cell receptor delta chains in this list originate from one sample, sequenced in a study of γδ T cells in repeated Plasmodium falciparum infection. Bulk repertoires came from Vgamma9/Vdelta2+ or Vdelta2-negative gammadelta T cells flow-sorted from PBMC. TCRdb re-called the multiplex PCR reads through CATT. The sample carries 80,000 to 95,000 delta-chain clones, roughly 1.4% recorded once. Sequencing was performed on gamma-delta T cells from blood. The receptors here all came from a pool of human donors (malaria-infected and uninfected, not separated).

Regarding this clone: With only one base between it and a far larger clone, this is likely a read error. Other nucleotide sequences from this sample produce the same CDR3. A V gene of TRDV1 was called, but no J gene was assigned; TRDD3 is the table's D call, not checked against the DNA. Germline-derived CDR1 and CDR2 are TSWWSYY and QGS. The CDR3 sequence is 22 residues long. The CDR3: CALGELTFLRQHGYWGILSLIF. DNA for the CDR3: TGTGCTCTTGGGGAACTGACCTTCCTACGTCAACACGGCTACTGGGGGATATTATCCCTCATCTTT.

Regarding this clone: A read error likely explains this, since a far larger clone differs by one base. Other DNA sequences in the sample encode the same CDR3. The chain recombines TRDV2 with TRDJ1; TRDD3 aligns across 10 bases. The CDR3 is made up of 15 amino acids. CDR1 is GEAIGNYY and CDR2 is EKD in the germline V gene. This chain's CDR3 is CACVKLGDNADKLIF. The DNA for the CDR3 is TGTGCCTGTGTGAAGCTGGGGGATAATGCCGACAAACTCATCTTT.

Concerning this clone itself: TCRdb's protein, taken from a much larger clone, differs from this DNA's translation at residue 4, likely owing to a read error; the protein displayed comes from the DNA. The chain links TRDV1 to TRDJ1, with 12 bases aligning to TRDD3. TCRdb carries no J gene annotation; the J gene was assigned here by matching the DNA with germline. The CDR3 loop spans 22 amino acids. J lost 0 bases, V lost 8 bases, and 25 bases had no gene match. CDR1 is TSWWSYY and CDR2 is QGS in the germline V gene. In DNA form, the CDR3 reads TGTGCTCTTAGGGTCGGCCTTCATTCGCCTTACTGGGGGATACACGACACCGATAAACTCATCTTT. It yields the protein CALRVGLHSPYWGIHDTDKLIF.